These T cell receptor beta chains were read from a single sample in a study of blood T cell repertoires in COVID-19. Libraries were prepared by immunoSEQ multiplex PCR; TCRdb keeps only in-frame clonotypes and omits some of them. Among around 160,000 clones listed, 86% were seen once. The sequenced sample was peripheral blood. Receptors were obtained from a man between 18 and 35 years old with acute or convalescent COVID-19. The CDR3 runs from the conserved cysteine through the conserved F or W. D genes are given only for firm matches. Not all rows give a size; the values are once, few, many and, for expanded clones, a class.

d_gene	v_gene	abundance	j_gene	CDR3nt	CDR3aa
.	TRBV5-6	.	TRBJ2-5	TGTGCCAGCAGCTCCAGGGGAAAAGAGACCCAGTACTTC	CASSSRGKETQYF
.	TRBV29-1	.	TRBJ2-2	TGCAGCGTCATCCCCCTAGGGGACACCGGGGAGCTGTTTTTT	CSVIPLGDTGELFF
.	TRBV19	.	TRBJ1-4	TGTGCCAGTAGCCTAAATGAAAAACTGTTTTTT	CASSLNEKLFF
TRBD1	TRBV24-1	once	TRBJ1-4	TGTGCCACCAGTGACCGACCTAGACAGGGGACCAATGAAAAACTGTTTTTT	CATSDRPRQGTNEKLFF
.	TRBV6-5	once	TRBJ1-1	TGTGCCAGCAGTTACTTTGGGGCCTCGGGGGGAAATGAAGCTTTCTTT	CASSYFGASGGNEAFF
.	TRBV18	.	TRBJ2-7	TGTGCCAGCTCACCTGGAGGGTCCTACGAGCAGTACTTC	CASSPGGSYEQYF
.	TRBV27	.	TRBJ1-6	TGTGCCAGCAGTCTCCAACATCAAGGGGTTTCACCCCTCCACTTT	CASSLQHQGVSPLHF
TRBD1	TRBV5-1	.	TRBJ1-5	TGCGCCAGCAGCCCTAGCGGACAGGGCGCCCAGCCCCAGCATTTT	CASSPSGQGAQPQHF
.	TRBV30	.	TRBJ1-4	TGTGCCTGGAGCCGCTCAGAAAGTAATGAAAAACTGTTTTTT	CAWSRSESNEKLFF
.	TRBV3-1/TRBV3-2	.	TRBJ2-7	TGTGCCAGCAGCCAAGAAGGAGGACAGATAGGGCAGTACTTC	CASSQEGGQIGQYF
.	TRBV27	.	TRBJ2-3	TGTGCCAGCACCCTAACGGGGGGCGGCGCAGATACGCAGTATTTT	CASTLTGGGADTQYF
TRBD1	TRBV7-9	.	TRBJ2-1	TGTGCCAGCAGCTTAACCGGACAGGGATCCTCCTACAATGAGCAGTTCTTC	CASSLTGQGSSYNEQFF
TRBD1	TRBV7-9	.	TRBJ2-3	TGTGCCAGCAGTCCCCGGACAGGGCGGGCAGATACGCAGTATTTT	CASSPRTGRADTQYF
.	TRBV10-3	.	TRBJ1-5	TGTGCCATCAGGGGGGACACTAGCAATCAGCCCCAGCATTTT	CAIRGDTSNQPQHF
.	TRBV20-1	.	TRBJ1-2	TGCAGTGCTCCAGGCTATGGCTACACCTTC	CSAPGYGYTF
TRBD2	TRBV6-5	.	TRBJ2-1	TGTGCCAGCAGTTCCACTAGCGGGGGGGCGCGGGAGCAGTTCTTC	CASSSTSGGAREQFF
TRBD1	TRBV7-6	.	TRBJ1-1	TGTGCCAGCAGCCCCACACAGGGGGCGCCCACTGAAGCTTTCTTT	CASSPTQGAPTEAFF
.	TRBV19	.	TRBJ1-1	TGTGCCAGTAGGGACGGGACACTGAACACTGAAGCTTTCTTT	CASRDGTLNTEAFF
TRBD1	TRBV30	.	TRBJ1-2	TGTGCCTGGAGTGTACAGGGGGCGAGGGGTGGCTACACCTTC	CAWSVQGARGGYTF
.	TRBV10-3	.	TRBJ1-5	TGTGCCATCAGTGCTACAGATAATCAGCCCCAGCATTTT	CAISATDNQPQHF
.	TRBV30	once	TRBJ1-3	TGTGCCTGGAGCCGGGCTGGAAACACCATATATTTT	CAWSRAGNTIYF
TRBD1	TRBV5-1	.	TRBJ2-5	TGCGCCAGCAGTTCCACAGGGGGAGAACAGGAGACCCAGTACTTC	CASSSTGGEQETQYF
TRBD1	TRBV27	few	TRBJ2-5	TGTGCAGTAAGGGGGCACCTCCAAGAGACCCAGTACTTC	CAVRGHLQETQYF
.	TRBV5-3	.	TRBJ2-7	TGTGCCAGAAGCTTGGTAAAGGTCGGAGTCGAGCAGTACTTC	CARSLVKVGVEQYF
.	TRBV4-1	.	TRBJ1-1	TGCGCCAGCAGCCACAGGGAAGGGAACACTGAAGCTTTCTTT	CASSHREGNTEAFF
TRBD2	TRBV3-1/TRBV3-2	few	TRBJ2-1	TGTGCCAGCAGCCAAGCCCACCTAACTAGCGGGGGGTCGAATGAGCAGTTCTTC	CASSQAHLTSGGSNEQFF
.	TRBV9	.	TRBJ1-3	TGTGCCAGCCGAAAGGACAGCTCTGGAAACACCATATATTTT	CASRKDSSGNTIYF
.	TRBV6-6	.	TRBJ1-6	TGTGCCAGCTTACAGACAAGGGGGGGATATAATTCACCCCTCCACTTT	CASLQTRGGYNSPLHF
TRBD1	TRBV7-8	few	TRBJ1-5	TGTGCCAGCAGCTTAGTAGGGGGCGGTTCTATAAGCAATCAGCCCCAGCATTTT	CASSLVGGGSISNQPQHF
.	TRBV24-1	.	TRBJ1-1	TGTGCCACCAGTCACTCCCGGGGCACTGAAGCTTTCTTT	CATSHSRGTEAFF
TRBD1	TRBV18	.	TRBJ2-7	TGTGCCAGCTCACAGGGGGCTCCTCTCGACGAGCAGTACTTC	CASSQGAPLDEQYF
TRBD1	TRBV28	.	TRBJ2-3	TGTGCCAGCAGTCTTAGACAGGGTAGCACAGATACGCAGTATTTT	CASSLRQGSTDTQYF
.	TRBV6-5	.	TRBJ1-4	TGTGCCACCAGAATCCGGGACATGCGGGAAAAACTGTTTTTT	CATRIRDMREKLFF
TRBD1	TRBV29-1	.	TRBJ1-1	TGCAGCGTTACGACAGGGGGGATGGCTGAAGCTTTCTTT	CSVTTGGMAEAFF
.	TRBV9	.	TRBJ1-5	TGTGCCAGCAGCGTAGGCCAGGGAAGGGATCAGCCCCAGCATTTT	CASSVGQGRDQPQHF
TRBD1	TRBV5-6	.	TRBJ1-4	TGTGCCAGCAGCTTGGCGCCACAGGGGGGTAATGAAAAACTGTTTTTT	CASSLAPQGGNEKLFF
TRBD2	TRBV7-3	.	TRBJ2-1	TGTGCCAGCAGCCCAGGAGCGGGGGTGAATGAGCAGTTCTTC	CASSPGAGVNEQFF
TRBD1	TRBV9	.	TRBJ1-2	TGTGCCAGCAGCGTGTATACCGGGACAGGGGGAGTCACCTTC	CASSVYTGTGGVTF
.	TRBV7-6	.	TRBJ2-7	TGTGCCAGCAGCTTATCCCCGGGGTCCTACGAGCAGTACTTC	CASSLSPGSYEQYF
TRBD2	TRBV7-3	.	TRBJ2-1	TGTGCCAGCAGCTTATATAGCGGGGGGTTCAATGAGCAGTTCTTC	CASSLYSGGFNEQFF
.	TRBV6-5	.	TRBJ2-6	TGTGCCAGCAGTTACTTTTCGGTCTCTGGGGCCAACGTCCTGACTTTC	CASSYFSVSGANVLTF
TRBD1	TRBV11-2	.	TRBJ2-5	TGTGCCAGCAGGGGACAGGTAGAGACCCAGTACTTC	CASRGQVETQYF